These 5 T cell receptor beta chains originate from one sample sequenced in a study of shared clonotypes between healthy human individuals (TCRdb year 2020). Library preparation used the immunoSEQ multiplex PCR assay. TCRdb took over this immuneACCESS table, retaining in-frame rearrangements with V and J assigned. Such tables are incomplete; in checked studies, under half of the missing clones stem from an unresolved V gene, and the remainder is unexplained. A total of 640,000 or so clones appear in this sample, about two thirds of them only once. The ten biggest clones cover 1.8% of the sample. Sample: memory CD4+ T cells sorted from blood. This specimen's cell subset or site label, per the study, means: CD45RA-negative fraction. These receptors were obtained from a woman in her 30s in good health.

This clone appeared a few times. The V and J genes are TRBV5-4 and TRBJ2-7; D is unresolved. This CDR3 has 13 residues. CDR1 is SGHNT, CDR2 YYREEE, per germline (reference sequence). Trimming shortened V by 7 bases and J by 3 bases, and 14 bases separated the two germline ends. The CDR3 is CASSQGYNYEQYF. The CDR3 nucleotides are TGTGCCAGCTCTCAAGGGTATAACTACGAGCAGTACTTC.

The gene calls are TRBV4-1 and TRBJ2-2, with 9 bases aligning to TRBD1. The V and J ends lost 1 base and 4 bases, in that order; junction bases with no gene match: 7. Germline V CDR1 and CDR2: MGHRA, YSYEKL. CDR3 length: 17 amino acids. CDR3 DNA sequence: TGCGCCAGCAGCCAAGTTTCGGGACAGGGAAGCACCGGGGAGCTGTTTTTT. It translates to CASSQVSGQGSTGELFF.

The chain recombines TRBV18 with TRBJ2-1, with D perhaps TRBD2 (7 bases). Between the trimmed V and J ends, which lost 5 bases and 8 bases, there was a span of 22 bases. Germline loops: CDR1 KGHSH, CDR2 LQKENI. The CDR3 has 16 amino acids. The CDR3 bases are TGTGCCAGCTCAAACCGGGGGGCCTCCCATTTGTATGAGCAGTTCTTC. The encoded protein is CASSNRGASHLYEQFF.

The chain has TRBV6-6 and TRBJ2-3; no firm D call. This CDR3 has 15 residues. Per germline, CDR1 MNHNY and CDR2 SVGAGI (reference sequence). Trimming took 6 bases from V and 2 from J, leaving 15 bases between them. The CDR3 nucleotides read TGTGCCAGCAGCTCTGGATCTTCAGACACAGATACGCAGTATTTT. Amino acid sequence: CASSSGSSDTDTQYF.

The V and J genes are TRBV2 and TRBJ2-4; D may be TRBD2 (5 bases). The CDR3 consists of 15 residues. Germline V gene lookup returns CDR1 SNHLY and CDR2 FYNNEI. V lost 3 bases to trimming and J lost 0 bases, with 9 bases between them. The CDR3: CASSDPGLAKNIQYF. The CDR3 coding sequence is TGTGCCAGCAGTGACCCTGGACTAGCCAAAAACATTCAGTACTTC.